Listed below are T cell receptor beta chains from one sample, sequenced in a study of spatial heterogeneity in lung cancer. MiXCR, run by TCRdb on the 5' RACE reads, gives a single entry per CDR3 protein. The data show around 60,000 distinct CDR3 sequences, approximately 8.9% seen once. The specimen comprised PBMCs, sampled at surgery. These receptors were obtained from a female donor with early-stage non-small cell lung cancer. The CDR3 runs from the conserved cysteine through the conserved F or W. The D gene is left open where the match is weak. For some rows the clone size is stated as once, few or many, or as a class when expanded; others skip it.

TRBJ1-1	TRBV11-3	16	-	many	TGTGCCAGCAGCCCATTGGACCTGGACCCTTTCAGTGAAGCTTTCTTT	CASSPLDLDPFSEAFF
TRBJ2-2	TRBV12-3/TRBV12-4	15	-	-	TGTGCCAGCAGTTTCAGTTCCAAGGGCACCGGGGAGCTGTTTTTT	CASSFSSKGTGELFF
TRBJ2-5	TRBV28	17	TRBD2	few	TGTGCCAGCAGTACTTTAATGACGGGAGGTAGCCAAGAGACCCAGTACTTC	CASSTLMTGGSQETQYF
TRBJ2-3	TRBV28	16	TRBD2	few	TGTGCCAGCAGCTCTCGGACTAGCGGGAGCACAGATACGCAGTATTTT	CASSSRTSGSTDTQYF
TRBJ2-5	TRBV5-1	15	-	many	TGCGCCAGCAGCTTGGATGGAAACGGGGAAGAGACCCAGTACTTC	CASSLDGNGEETQYF
TRBJ2-7	TRBV5-1	15	TRBD2	-	TGCGCCAGCAGCCCACTAGCGGGAGTGCCCTACGAGCAGTACTTC	CASSPLAGVPYEQYF
TRBJ2-1	TRBV20-1	15	-	-	TGCAGTGCTAGTGAGCGACTAGTGCTCTACAATGAGCAGTTCTTC	CSASERLVLYNEQFF
TRBJ1-4	TRBV28	13	-	-	TGTGCCAGCAGTTTAGATGGGGGAAGAAAACTGTTTTTT	CASSLDGGRKLFF
TRBJ2-2	TRBV19	15	-	few	TGTGCCAGTAGTTGGAGACCTACGAACACCGGGGAGCTGTTTTTT	CASSWRPTNTGELFF
TRBJ1-3	TRBV12-3/TRBV12-4	16	-	few	TGTGCCAGCAGCACCTCGGACATCTCCTCTGGAAACACCATATATTTT	CASSTSDISSGNTIYF
TRBJ2-2	TRBV6-1	15	TRBD1	-	TGTGCCAGCAGTGTAGAGACAGGGAGCACCGGGGAGCTGTTTTTT	CASSVETGSTGELFF
TRBJ1-2	TRBV10-3	14	-	many	TGTGCCATCAGAACCGGGACGGCTGTTTTTGGCTACACCTTC	CAIRTGTAVFGYTF
TRBJ2-5	TRBV20-1	13	-	few	TGCAGTGCTAGGTCGGACAAGCAAGAGACCCAGTACTTC	CSARSDKQETQYF
TRBJ2-5	TRBV27	15	-	many	TGTGCCAGCAGTTTGGGGATGGTGGGCCAAGAGACCCAGTACTTC	CASSLGMVGQETQYF
TRBJ1-1	TRBV9	15	-	few	TGTGCCAGCAGCGTAGATGGCAGGACGAACACTGAAGCTTTCTTT	CASSVDGRTNTEAFF
TRBJ2-2	TRBV5-1	16	TRBD2	many	TGCGCCAGCAGCCCACTAGCGGGGGCGAACACCGGGGAGCTGTTTTTT	CASSPLAGANTGELFF
TRBJ2-4	TRBV10-3	12	-	-	TGTGCCATCAGTTCGGGGGAAAACATTCAGTACTTC	CAISSGENIQYF
TRBJ2-5	TRBV6-2/TRBV6-3	14	-	-	TGTGCCAGCAAAGGGGCTACACCTCAAGAGACCCAGTACTTC	CASKGATPQETQYF
TRBJ2-3	TRBV28	16	-	many	TGTGCCAGCAGTTCCCTCGCGGGGGCGAGCACAGATACGCAGTATTTT	CASSSLAGASTDTQYF
TRBJ1-1	TRBV7-3	13	-	few	TGTGCCAGCAGCGGGACGGCGAACACTGAAGCTTTCTTT	CASSGTANTEAFF
TRBJ2-2	TRBV5-1	15	TRBD1	-	TGCGCCAGCAGCTTGGGGCGGACAGGGCCCGGGGAGCTGTTTTTT	CASSLGRTGPGELFF
TRBJ2-5	TRBV7-7	15	-	-	TGTGCTAGCAGCCTGGGACGGGGGATACAAGAGACCCAGTACTTC	CASSLGRGIQETQYF
TRBJ2-1	TRBV6-5	15	TRBD2	few	TGTGCCAGCAGTTACTGGCGGGAGGGCTTCAATGAGCAGTTCTTC	CASSYWREGFNEQFF
TRBJ2-1	TRBV30	15	-	many	TGTGCCTGGAGTCGGAGCCCGGCCGGGGGCAATGAGCAGTTCTTC	CAWSRSPAGGNEQFF
TRBJ1-5	TRBV27	15	-	many	TGTGCCAGCAGTTTAGCAGCATATAGCAATCAGCCCCAGCATTTT	CASSLAAYSNQPQHF
TRBJ2-4	TRBV29-1	15	-	-	TGCAGCGTTACCTATATTGACAGGGCCAAAAACATTCAGTACTTC	CSVTYIDRAKNIQYF
TRBJ2-5	TRBV11-1	13	-	many	TGTGCCAGCAGCTTTGCGGAGGGAGAGACCCAGTACTTC	CASSFAEGETQYF
TRBJ2-3	TRBV23-1	14	TRBD2	-	TGCGCCAGCAGTCAATCGGGGGGGACAGATACGCAGTATTTT	CASSQSGGTDTQYF
TRBJ1-5	TRBV6-1	16	TRBD1	many	TGTGCCAGCAGTTTTAAGTCCGGGACAGGGCGTCAGCCCCAGCATTTT	CASSFKSGTGRQPQHF
TRBJ1-4	TRBV3-1	13	-	-	TGTGCCAGCAGCCAAGTAAGCGGAGAAAAACTGTTTTTT	CASSQVSGEKLFF
TRBJ1-2	TRBV2	14	-	few	TGTGCCAGCAGTGCGGGGGGAGAATTAAATGGCTACACCTTC	CASSAGGELNGYTF
TRBJ1-1	TRBV5-5	16	-	few	TGTGCCAGCAGCATGAGGGTGGGACCTTTGAACACTGAAGCTTTCTTT	CASSMRVGPLNTEAFF
TRBJ2-1	TRBV7-2	13	-	-	TGTGCCAGCAGCTTAGGTCTCGACAATGAGCAGTTCTTC	CASSLGLDNEQFF
TRBJ2-7	TRBV4-1	14	-	-	TGCGCCAGCAGCCAAGGATGGGGGTCCTACGAGCAGTACTTC	CASSQGWGSYEQYF
TRBJ2-7	TRBV13	15	TRBD2	-	TGTGCCAGCAGCTTACGGGGGGTTGCGTCCTACGAGCAGTACTTC	CASSLRGVASYEQYF
TRBJ2-5	TRBV6-5	16	TRBD2	-	TGTGCCAGCAGTTACCACGGGGGGGGAAGACAAGAGACCCAGTACTTC	CASSYHGGGRQETQYF
TRBJ2-3	TRBV6-5	11	-	many	TGTGCCAGCAGTAAGACAGATACGCAGTATTTT	CASSKTDTQYF
TRBJ2-2	TRBV12-3/TRBV12-4	14	-	few	TGTGCCAGCAGTTTGAACTTTCACACCGGGGAGCTGTTTTTT	CASSLNFHTGELFF
TRBJ1-1	TRBV5-4	16	TRBD1	-	TGTGCCAGCAGCTTGGGGGACAGGGGGCGGCGTACTGAAGCTTTCTTT	CASSLGDRGRRTEAFF
TRBJ2-3	TRBV7-2	16	TRBD1	many	TGTGCCAGCAGCTTAGACAGGGGGCCGGGCACAGATACGCAGTATTTT	CASSLDRGPGTDTQYF
TRBJ2-5	TRBV19	17	TRBD2	-	TGTGCCAGTAGTATCTACCCCGGGACTACGATCCAAGAGACCCAGTACTTC	CASSIYPGTTIQETQYF
TRBJ1-1	TRBV27	14	-	-	TGTGCCAGCAGTTTGGTTCCGATGAACACTGAAGCTTTCTTT	CASSLVPMNTEAFF
TRBJ2-3	TRBV12-3/TRBV12-4	11	-	many	TGTGCCAGCAGCCGCACAGATACGCAGTATTTT	CASSRTDTQYF
TRBJ2-1	TRBV13	14	TRBD2	-	TGTGCCAGCAGCTTAGGGGGACTAGTCAATGAGCAGTTCTTC	CASSLGGLVNEQFF